This T cell receptor beta chain was retrieved from a study of cytomegalovirus exposure and HLA in healthy donors. Only a few counts were recorded for this clone. Its specificity is unknown. General study points: A later analysis reportedly found fewer N-insertions in an Asian-associated ancestry cluster than the roughly 670-donor mean. The authors later found TCR association rates varying by HLA locus, with DRB1 most and HLA-C fewest.

The CDR3 extends over 15 amino acids. Germline-derived CDR1 and CDR2 are MGHRA and YSYEKL. Unmatched junction bases numbered 4, after V lost 2 bases and J lost 2 bases. Donors were nominally healthy when sampled, though unrecorded immune exposures were likely. PCR employed 60 Vbeta and 13 Jbeta primers. Assay used: immunoSEQ multiplex PCR; TCRdb lists only in-frame clones, some missing. Altogether about 180,000 clones are present, around 80% being singletons, with the ten largest covering under 3%. The source of this sequence is a woman aged 25 to 39 in good health and CMV-seropositive. The chain combines TRBV4-1 with TRBJ2-7; 9 bases align to TRBD1. Sequenced input: PBMCs. DNA of the CDR3: TGCGCCAGCAGCCAACGGACAGGGGCCACCTACGAGCAGTACTTC. Protein: CASSQRTGATYEQYF.